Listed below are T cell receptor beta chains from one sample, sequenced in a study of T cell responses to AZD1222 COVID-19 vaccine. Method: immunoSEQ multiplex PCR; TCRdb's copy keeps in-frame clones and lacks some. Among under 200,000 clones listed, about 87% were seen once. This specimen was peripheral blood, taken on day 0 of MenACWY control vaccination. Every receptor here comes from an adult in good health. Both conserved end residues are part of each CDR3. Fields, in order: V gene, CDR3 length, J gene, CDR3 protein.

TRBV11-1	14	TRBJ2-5	CASSKQTGQETQYF
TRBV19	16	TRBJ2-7	CASSHTGTALSYEQYF
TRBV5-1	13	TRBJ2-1	CASSAPPGNEQFF
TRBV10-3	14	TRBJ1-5	CAISAEGTNQPQHF
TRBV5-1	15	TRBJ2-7	CASSLRQGLPYEQYF
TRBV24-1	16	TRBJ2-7	CATSESGQGPAYEQYF
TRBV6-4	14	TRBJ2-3	CASSAGEGTDTQYF
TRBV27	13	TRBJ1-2	CASSLQGHYGYTF
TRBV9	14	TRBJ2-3	CASSGAIGGDTQYF
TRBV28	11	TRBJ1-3	CASSSGNTIYF
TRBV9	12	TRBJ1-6	CASSAPYSPLHF
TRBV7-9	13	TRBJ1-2	CASSPHQNDGYTF
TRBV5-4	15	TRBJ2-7	CASSLEEGAAYEQYF
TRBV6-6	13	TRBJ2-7	CASSLDILYEQYF
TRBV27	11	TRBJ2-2	CASSLFGELFF
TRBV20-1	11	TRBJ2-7	CSARQAGGEYF
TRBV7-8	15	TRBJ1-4	CASSSERQGGEKLFF
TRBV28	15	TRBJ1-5	CASSSTATGSQPQHF
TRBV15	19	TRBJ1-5	CATSRDSRTGWRFNQPQHF
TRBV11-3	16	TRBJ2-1	CASSLDHASGGREQFF
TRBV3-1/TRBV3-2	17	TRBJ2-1	CASSRTTGTSGNNEQFF
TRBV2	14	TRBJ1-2	CASRETTANYGYTF
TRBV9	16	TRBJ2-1	CASSVETKRSYNEQFF